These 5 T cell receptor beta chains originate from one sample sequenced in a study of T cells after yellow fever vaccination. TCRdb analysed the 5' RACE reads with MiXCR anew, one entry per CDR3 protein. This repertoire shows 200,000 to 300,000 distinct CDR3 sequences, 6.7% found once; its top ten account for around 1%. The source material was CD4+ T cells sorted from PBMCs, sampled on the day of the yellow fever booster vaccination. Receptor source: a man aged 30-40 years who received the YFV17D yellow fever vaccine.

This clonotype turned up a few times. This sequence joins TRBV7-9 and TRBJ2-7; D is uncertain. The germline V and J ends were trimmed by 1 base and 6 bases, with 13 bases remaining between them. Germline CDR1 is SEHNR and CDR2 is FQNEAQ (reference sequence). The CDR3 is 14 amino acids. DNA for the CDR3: TGTGCCAGCAGCTTAGGCGGTCTTGTTCCCGAGCAGTACTTC. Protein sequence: CASSLGGLVPEQYF.

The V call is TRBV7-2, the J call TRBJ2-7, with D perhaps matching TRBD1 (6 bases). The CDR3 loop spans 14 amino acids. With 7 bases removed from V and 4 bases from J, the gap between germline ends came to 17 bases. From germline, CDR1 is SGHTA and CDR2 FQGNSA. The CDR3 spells CASTGAGEIYEQYF. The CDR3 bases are TGTGCCAGCACAGGGGCAGGAGAAATTTACGAGCAGTACTTC.

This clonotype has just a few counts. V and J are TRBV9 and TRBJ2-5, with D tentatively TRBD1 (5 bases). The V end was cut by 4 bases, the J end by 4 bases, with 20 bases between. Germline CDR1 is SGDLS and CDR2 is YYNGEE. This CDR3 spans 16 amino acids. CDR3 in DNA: TGTGCCAGCAGCCCTACTACGGAGCAAAGGGGAGAGACCCAGTACTTC. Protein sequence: CASSPTTEQRGETQYF.

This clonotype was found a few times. The CDR3 sequence is CASSFSGTSGITGELFF. CDR3 sequence (DNA): TGTGCCAGCAGCTTTTCCGGGACTAGCGGGATCACCGGGGAGCTGTTTTTT. The rearrangement joins TRBV7-8 to TRBJ2-2; 13 nucleotides agree with TRBD2. Per germline, CDR1 SGHVS and CDR2 FQNEAQ. V shed 3 bases, J shed 4 bases, and the junction held 5 bases outside the gene matches. CDR3 length equals 17 residues.

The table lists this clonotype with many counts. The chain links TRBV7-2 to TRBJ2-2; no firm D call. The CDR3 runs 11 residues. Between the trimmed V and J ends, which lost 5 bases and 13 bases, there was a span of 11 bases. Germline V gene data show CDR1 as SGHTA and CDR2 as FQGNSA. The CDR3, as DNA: TGTGCCAGCAGCCCTGCGAGTGTGCTGTTTTTT. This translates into CASSPASVLFF.